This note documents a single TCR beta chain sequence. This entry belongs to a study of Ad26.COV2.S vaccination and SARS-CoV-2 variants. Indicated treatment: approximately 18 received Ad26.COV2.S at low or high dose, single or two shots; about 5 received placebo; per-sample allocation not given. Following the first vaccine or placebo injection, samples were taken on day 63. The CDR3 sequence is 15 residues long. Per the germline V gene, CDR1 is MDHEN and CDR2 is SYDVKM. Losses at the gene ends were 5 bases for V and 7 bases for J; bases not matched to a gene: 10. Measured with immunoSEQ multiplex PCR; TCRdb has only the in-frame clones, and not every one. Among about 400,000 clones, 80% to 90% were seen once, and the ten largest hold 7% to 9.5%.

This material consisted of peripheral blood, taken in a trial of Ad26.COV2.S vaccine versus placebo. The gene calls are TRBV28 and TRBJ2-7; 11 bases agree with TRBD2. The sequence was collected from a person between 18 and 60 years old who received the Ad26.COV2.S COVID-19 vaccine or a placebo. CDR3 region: CASSPSSGGLLEQYF. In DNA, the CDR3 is TGTGCCAGCAGTCCCTCTAGCGGGGGGCTGTTAGAGCAGTACTTC.